This record looks at one TCR beta chain sequence and its context. Authors' data handling: Estimation of nucleated cell counts was performed using reference gene primer amplification. Using immunoSEQ multiplex PCR, the repertoire was profiled, and TCRdb retains in-frame clones only, with some absent. V and J calls and clone size are copied from that table; D and trimming were computed from the DNA. The profile shows approximately 120,000 clones, 85% of them singletons. This specimen comes from a study of blood T cell repertoires in COVID-19. Study as a whole: Researchers got acute and convalescent COVID-19 samples from the United States, Italy and Spain. T cells, B-cell-depleted T cells, or PBMCs provided the cDNA or gDNA that served as material.

The germline V gene has CDR1 MNHEY and CDR2 SMNVEV (reference sequence). CDR3 length equals 14 residues. J was trimmed by 4 bases and V by 3 bases; bases with no gene match: 5. This clonotype originated in a woman aged 80 or older with acute or convalescent COVID-19. The chain employs TRBV27 and TRBJ1-2; 7 bases match TRBD1. The sequenced sample consisted of peripheral blood. The CDR3 spells CASSFTGTAYGYTF. The DNA of the CDR3 is TGTGCCAGCAGTTTCACCGGGACAGCCTATGGCTACACCTTC.